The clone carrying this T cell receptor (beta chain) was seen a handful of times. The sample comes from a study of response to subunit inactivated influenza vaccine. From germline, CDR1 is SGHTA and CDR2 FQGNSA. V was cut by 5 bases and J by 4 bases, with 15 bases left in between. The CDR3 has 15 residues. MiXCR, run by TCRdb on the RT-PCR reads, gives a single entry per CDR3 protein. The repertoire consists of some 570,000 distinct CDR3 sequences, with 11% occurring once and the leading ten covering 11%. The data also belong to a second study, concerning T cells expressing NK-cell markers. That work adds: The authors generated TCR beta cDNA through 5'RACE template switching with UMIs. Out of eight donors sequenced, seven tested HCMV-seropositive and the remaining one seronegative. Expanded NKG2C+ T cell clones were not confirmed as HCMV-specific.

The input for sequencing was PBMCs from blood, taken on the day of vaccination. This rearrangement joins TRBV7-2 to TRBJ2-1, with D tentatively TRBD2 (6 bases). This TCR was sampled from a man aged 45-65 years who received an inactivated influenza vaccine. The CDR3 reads CASSPPGLRYNEQFF. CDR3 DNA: TGTGCCAGCAGCCCTCCGGGACTCCGATACAATGAGCAGTTCTTC.